This T cell receptor beta chain was recorded in a study of blood T cell repertoires in COVID-19. Study as a whole: The United States, Italy and Spain supplied acute and convalescent COVID-19 samples. Sources were T cells, B-cell-depleted T cells, or PBMCs; the material itself was cDNA or gDNA.

In the source study's methods: Nucleated cell counts were estimated from reference gene primer amplification. Repertoires were generated with immunoSEQ multiplex PCR, while TCRdb's copy carries only in-frame clones and drops some. V, J and clone size were drawn from that table, and D and trimming were deduced from the DNA. The sample lists 150,000 to 200,000 clones; under 90% were seen once. V shed 3 bases and J 13 bases; nucleotides not matched to a gene: 8. The CDR3 loop spans 13 amino acids. Germline V lookup: CDR1 KGHDR, CDR2 SFDVKD. The TCR was taken from a woman of 80 years or more with acute or convalescent COVID-19. V and J are TRBV24-1 and TRBJ2-3; 8 nucleotides agree with TRBD2. The specimen was peripheral blood. The CDR3 bases are TGTGCCACCAGTGATCCCCCTAGCGGGTTGGAGTATTTT. This sequence encodes CATSDPPSGLEYF.